This TCR beta chain was sequenced for a study of OX40 agonist ivuxolimab in advanced cancers. Turning to the study itself: Cancers in dose escalation were hepatocellular, melanoma, renal cell and head and neck. Participants, about 83% male, averaged approximately 56 years of age, ranging from about 23 to 90.

CDR1 is PRHDT and CDR2 is FYEKMQ in the germline V gene (reference sequence). Trimming cost V 1 base and J 4 bases, with 14 bases left between them. This CDR3 contains 15 residues. Overall study findings and caveats: Low normalized clonal expansion also occurred in some nonresponding patients. CD8+ T cells (on average) carried more expanded clones than CD4+ T cells.

TCRdb's copy holds only in-frame clones and misses some; the assay was immunoSEQ multiplex PCR. The sample yields around 28,000 clones, over 75% seen once. Remarks on this clone: Antigen unknown.

Sequencing was performed on CD4+ or CD8+ T cells sorted from blood, taken in a trial of the OX40 agonist ivuxolimab. The sequence was collected from an adult with an advanced solid tumor such as melanoma, head and neck, liver or kidney cancer. The J gene is TRBJ2-7, the V gene TRBV13; D is possibly TRBD2 (5 bases). The CDR3 protein is CASSLVKGSSYEQYF. As DNA, the CDR3 is TGTGCCAGCAGCTTAGTTAAAGGGAGTTCGTACGAGCAGTACTTC.